The 4 T cell receptor beta chains below all came from one sample that was sequenced in a study of blood T cell repertoires in COVID-19. Produced via immunoSEQ multiplex PCR; TCRdb's table is partial and in-frame only. The top ten clones hold roughly 4.5% of a sample with some 130,000 clones, roughly nine tenths of them seen once. The sample was peripheral blood. Every receptor here comes from a man in his 60s with COVID-19, enrolled during active disease.

This sequence joins TRBV18 and TRBJ1-1, with D uncertain. CDR3 size: 16 residues. With 1 base removed from V and 1 base from J, the gap between germline ends came to 13 bases. Germline CDR1 KGHSH, CDR2 LQKENI. CDR3 coding DNA: TGTGCCAGCTCACCACGAGGCCGAGGCTCGAACACTGAAGCTTTCTTT. Its protein is CASSPRGRGSNTEAFF.

This clone has just one count. The rearrangement links TRBV11-3 to TRBJ2-5; TRBD2 matches at 7 bases. The CDR3 spans 16 residues. Trimming cost V 0 bases and J 5 bases; bases outside gene matches: 9. The germline V gene has CDR1 SGHNT and CDR2 YENEEA. Written as DNA, the CDR3 is TGTGCCAGCAGCTTAGATGGGGCGGGAGAGGTTGAGACCCAGTACTTC. Encoded protein: CASSLDGAGEVETQYF.

The chain couples TRBV27 to TRBJ2-3, with a possible D match to TRBD2 (6 bases). Germline CDR1 is MNHEY and CDR2 is SMNVEV (reference sequence). The CDR3 has 15 residues. Trimming took 5 bases from V and 5 from J, leaving 17 bases between them. CDR3 DNA sequence: TGTGCCAGCAGTGTACTAGCTTTCTCGCAAGATACGCAGTATTTT. It specifies CASSVLAFSQDTQYF.

This chain joins TRBV18 and TRBJ1-5, with D maybe TRBD1 (5 bases). Germline lookup yields CDR1 KGHSH and CDR2 LQKENI. The CDR3 runs to 13 residues. The V gene lost 8 bases and the J gene lost 2 bases, with 10 bases spanning the gap. CDR3 in amino acids: CASGLGRNQPQHF. The CDR3 nucleotides read TGTGCCAGCGGTTTGGGGCGCAATCAGCCCCAGCATTTT.